This TCR delta chain was identified during a study of gamma-delta T cells after stem cell transplantation. This clone was picked up a small number of times. After removal of 0 bases from V and 0 bases from J, the junction contained 6 bases not matched to a gene. Germline CDR1 is GEAIGNYY and CDR2 is EKD. This CDR3 region has 19 residues. TCRdb re-called the RT-PCR reads via CATT. Here the sample spans more than 1,500 delta-chain clones, 20% to 25% being singletons. Sequenced: gamma-delta T cells. V and J are TRDV2 and TRDJ3; TRDD3 aligns across 8 bases. The origin of this receptor is a human donor. It is not recorded whose cells these are; they may come from a transplant donor. Written as DNA, the CDR3 is TGTGCCTGTGACACCGGGGGATATAAGGTCTCCTGGGACACCCGACAGATGTTTTTC. Its translation: CACDTGGYKVSWDTRQMFF.